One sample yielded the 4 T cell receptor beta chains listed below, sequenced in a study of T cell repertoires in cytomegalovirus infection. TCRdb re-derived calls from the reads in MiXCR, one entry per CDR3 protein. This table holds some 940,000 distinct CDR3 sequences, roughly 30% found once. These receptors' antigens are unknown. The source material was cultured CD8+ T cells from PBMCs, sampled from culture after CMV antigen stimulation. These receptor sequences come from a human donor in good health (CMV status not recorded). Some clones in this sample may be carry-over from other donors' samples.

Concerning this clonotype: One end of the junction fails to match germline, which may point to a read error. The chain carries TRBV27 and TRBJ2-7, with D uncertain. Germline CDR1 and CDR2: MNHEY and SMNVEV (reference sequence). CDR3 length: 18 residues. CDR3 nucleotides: TGTACCAGCAGTTTAATATGTCTTGTGGAGACCTCCTCCTACGAGCAGTACTTC. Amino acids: CTSSLICLVETSSYEQYF.

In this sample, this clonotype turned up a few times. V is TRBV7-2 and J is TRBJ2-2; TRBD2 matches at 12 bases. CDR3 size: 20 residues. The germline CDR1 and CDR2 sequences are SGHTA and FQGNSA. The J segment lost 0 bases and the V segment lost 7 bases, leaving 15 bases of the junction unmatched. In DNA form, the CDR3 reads TGTGCCAGCATAGTAGCCAGTCGGCTAGCGGGGGGGGCGAACACCGGGGAGCTGTTTTTT. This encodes CASIVASRLAGGANTGELFF.

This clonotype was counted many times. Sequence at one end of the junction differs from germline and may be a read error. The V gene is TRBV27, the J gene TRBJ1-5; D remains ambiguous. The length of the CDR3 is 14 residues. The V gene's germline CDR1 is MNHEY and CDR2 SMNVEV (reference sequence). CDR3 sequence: CASSLFRGNQPQHF. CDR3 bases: TGTGCCAGCAGCTTATTTCGGGGCAATCAGCCCCAGCATTTT.

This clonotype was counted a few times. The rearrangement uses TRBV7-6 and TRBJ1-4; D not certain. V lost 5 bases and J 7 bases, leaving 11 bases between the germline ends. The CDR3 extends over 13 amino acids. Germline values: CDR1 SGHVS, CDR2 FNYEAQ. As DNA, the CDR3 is TGTGCCAGCAGCCAGGCGGAAGGTGAAAAACTGTTTTTT. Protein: CASSQAEGEKLFF.